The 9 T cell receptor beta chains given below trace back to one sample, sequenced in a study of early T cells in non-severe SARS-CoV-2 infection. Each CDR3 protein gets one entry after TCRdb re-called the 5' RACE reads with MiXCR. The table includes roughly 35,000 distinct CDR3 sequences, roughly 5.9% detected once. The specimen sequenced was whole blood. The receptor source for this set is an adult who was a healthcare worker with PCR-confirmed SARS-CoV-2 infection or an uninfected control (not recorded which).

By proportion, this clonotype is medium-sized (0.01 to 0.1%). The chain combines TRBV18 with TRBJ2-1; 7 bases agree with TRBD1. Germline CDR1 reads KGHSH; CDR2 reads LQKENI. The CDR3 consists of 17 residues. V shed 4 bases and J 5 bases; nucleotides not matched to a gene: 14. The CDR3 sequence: CASSHPLRQGTHNEQFF. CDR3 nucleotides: TGTGCCAGCTCACACCCACTCCGACAGGGCACCCACAATGAGCAGTTCTTC. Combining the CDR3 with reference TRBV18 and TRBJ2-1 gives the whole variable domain NAGVMQNPRHLVRRRGQEARLRCSPMKGHSHVYWYRQLPEEGLKFMVYLQKENIIDESGMPKERFSAEFPKEGPSILRIQQVVRGDSAAYFCASSHPLRQGTHNEQFFGPGTRLTVL.

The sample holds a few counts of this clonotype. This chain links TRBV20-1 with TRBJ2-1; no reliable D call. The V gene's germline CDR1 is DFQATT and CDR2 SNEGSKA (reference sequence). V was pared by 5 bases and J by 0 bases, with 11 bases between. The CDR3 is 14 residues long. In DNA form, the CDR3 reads TGCAGTGCTCCGACACGAAGCTCCTACAATGAGCAGTTCTTC. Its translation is CSAPTRSSYNEQFF.

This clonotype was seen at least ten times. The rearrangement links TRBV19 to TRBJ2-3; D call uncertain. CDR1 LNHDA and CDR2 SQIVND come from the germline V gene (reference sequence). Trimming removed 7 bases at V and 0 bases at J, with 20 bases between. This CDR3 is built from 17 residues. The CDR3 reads CASTSELLPRSTDTQYF. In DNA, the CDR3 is TGTGCCAGTACATCCGAACTTCTCCCCCGAAGCACAGATACGCAGTATTTT.

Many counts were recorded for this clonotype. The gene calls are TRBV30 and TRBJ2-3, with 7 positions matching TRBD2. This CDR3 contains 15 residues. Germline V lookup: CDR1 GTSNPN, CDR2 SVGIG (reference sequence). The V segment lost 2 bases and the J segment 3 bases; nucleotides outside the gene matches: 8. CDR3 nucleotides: TGTGCCTGGAGTCTGGGCGGGAGTTTGACAGATACGCAGTATTTT. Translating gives CAWSLGGSLTDTQYF. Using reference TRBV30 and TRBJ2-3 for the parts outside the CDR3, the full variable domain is SQTIHQWPATLVQPVGSPLSLECTVEGTSNPNLYWYRQAAGRGLQLLFYSVGIGQISSEVPQNLSASRPQDRQFILSSKKLLLSDSGFYLCAWSLGGSLTDTQYFGPGTRLTVL.

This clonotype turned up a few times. In DNA, the CDR3 is TGTGCCAGCAAAAGTATAGGGGAAAACACCGGGGAGCTGTTTTTT. Its translation is CASKSIGENTGELFF. This chain connects TRBV6-2 or TRBV6-3 to TRBJ2-2, with D tentatively TRBD1 (5 bases). Germline CDR1 MNHEY, CDR2 SVGEGT. V was trimmed by 7 bases and J by 2 bases, leaving 14 bases between them. This CDR3 contains 15 residues.

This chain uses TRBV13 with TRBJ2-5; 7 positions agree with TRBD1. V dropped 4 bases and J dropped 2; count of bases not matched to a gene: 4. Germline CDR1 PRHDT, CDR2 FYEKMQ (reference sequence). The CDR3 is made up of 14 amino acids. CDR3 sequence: CASSSRDRQETQYF. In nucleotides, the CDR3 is TGTGCCAGCAGCTCTCGGGACAGACAAGAGACCCAGTACTTC. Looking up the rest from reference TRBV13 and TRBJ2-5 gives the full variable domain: AAGVIQSPRHLIKEKRETATLKCYPIPRHDTVYWYQQGPGQDPQFLISFYEKMQSDKGSIPDRFSAQQFSDYHSELNMSSLELGDSALYFCASSSRDRQETQYFGPGTRLLVL.

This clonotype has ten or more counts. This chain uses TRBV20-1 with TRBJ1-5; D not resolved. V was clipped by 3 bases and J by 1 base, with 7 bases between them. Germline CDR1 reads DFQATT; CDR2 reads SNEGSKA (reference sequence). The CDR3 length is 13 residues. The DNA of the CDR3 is TGCAGTGCTAGGCCCCCGAGCAATCAGCCCCAGCATTTT. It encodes CSARPPSNQPQHF.

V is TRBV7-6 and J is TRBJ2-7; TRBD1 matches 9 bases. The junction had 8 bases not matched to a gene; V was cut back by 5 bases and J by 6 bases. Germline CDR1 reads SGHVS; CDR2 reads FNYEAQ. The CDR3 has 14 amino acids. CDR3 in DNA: TGTGCCAGCAGCCCGAGACAGGGGGACAGCGAGCAGTACTTC. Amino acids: CASSPRQGDSEQYF.

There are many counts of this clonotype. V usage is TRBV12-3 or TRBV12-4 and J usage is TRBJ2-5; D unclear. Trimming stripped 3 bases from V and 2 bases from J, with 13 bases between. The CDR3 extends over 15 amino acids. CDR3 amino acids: CASSFMKTLQETQYF. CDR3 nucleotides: TGTGCCAGCAGTTTCATGAAGACGCTGCAAGAGACCCAGTACTTC.